This T cell receptor (beta chain) was recorded in a study of blood T cell repertoires in COVID-19. The wider study: Material from acute and convalescent COVID-19 was sourced from the United States, Italy and Spain. From T cells, B-cell-depleted T cells, or PBMCs came the material, which was cDNA or gDNA.

Authors' methods: Estimates of nucleated cell counts were drawn from the amplification of reference gene primers. TCRdb keeps only in-frame clones here, not all; method: immunoSEQ multiplex PCR. The V and J calls and clone size were taken over from that table, and D and trimming were inferred from the DNA. The sample contains roughly 280,000 clones, 70% to 90% of which appear only once. The V and J ends lost 2 bases and 3 bases respectively, with 9 bases between them. The CDR3 consists of 14 residues. Per germline, CDR1 SGHNT and CDR2 YENEEA. The chain has TRBV11-3 and TRBJ2-3, with D unclear. Sequencing used peripheral blood. The origin of this receptor is a woman aged 65 to 85 with acute or convalescent COVID-19. CDR3 in amino acids: CASSLRGETDTQYF. The DNA for the CDR3 is TGTGCCAGCAGCTTACGCGGAGAAACAGATACGCAGTATTTT.